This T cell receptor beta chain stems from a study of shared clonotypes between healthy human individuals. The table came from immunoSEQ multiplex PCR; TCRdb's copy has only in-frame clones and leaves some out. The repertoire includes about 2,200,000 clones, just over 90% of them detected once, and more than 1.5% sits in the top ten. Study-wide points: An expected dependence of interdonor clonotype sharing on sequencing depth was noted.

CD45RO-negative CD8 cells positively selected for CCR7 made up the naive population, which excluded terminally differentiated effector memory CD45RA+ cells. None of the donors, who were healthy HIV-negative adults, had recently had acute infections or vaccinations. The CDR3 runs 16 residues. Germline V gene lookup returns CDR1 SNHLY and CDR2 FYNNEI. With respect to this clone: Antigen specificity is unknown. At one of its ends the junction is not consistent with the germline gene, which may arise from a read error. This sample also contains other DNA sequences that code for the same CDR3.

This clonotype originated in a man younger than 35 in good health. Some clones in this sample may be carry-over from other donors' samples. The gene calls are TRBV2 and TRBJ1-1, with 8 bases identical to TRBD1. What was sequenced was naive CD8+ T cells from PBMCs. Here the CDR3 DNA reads TGTGCCAGCAGTGAAATGGGACAGGCCATGAACACTGAGGCTTTCTTT. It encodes CASSEMGQAMNTEAFF.